The clone carrying this TCR beta chain has at least ten counts. The antigen remains unidentified. Using 10%, 30% or 50% RNA, naive CD8 libraries were derived from around 20,000 to 1,000,000 sorted cells. A CD8+CD4-CCR7+CD45RA+ gate was used to sort naive CD8 T cells. This record belongs to a study of molecular identifiers for immune sequencing clone quantification. One entry per CDR3 protein, called by TCRdb with MiXCR from the PCR reads. The sample lists hundreds of thousands of distinct CDR3 sequences, 25% seen once, with 0.78% in the top ten. Study-level points and caveats: For highly expanded clones, sizes could be underestimated when identical TCR molecules share a barcode. Clones above 20 RNA copies contained over 97% of effector molecules but under 1% of naive ones.

This CDR3 is built from 15 residues. Germline loops: CDR1 SGHKS, CDR2 YYEKEE (reference sequence). V was pared by 4 bases and J by 6 bases, with 13 bases of the junction left unmatched. The chain recombines TRBV5-5 with TRBJ2-7, with 7 bases lining up with TRBD1. This TCR came from a human donor in good health. Some libraries in this study had Jurkat cell RNA spiked in. The source material was naive CD8+ T cells from blood, with Jurkat cell RNA spiked in. Subset here: FACS-sorted CD8+CD4-CCR7+CD45RA+ naive T cells. CDR3: CASSLPGQTYREQYF. Written as DNA, the CDR3 is TGTGCCAGCAGCCTTCCGGGACAGACTTATCGCGAGCAGTACTTC.